This TCR beta chain was identified during a study of control samples from healthy donors and cancer patients. Generated by immunoSEQ multiplex PCR, the TCRdb table keeps only in-frame clones and is missing some. The sample yields 100,000 to 150,000 clones, roughly 91% seen once. The sequenced sample was blood. The receptor was derived from a man between 40 and 49 years old in good health.

CDR3 sequence (DNA): TGTGCCAGCAACGGACAGACGGTACTTGGTGAAGCTTTCTTT. The encoded protein is CASNGQTVLGEAFF. The V gene is TRBV11-3, the J gene TRBJ1-1; D perhaps matches TRBD1 (6 bases). Germline assignment: CDR1 SGHNT and CDR2 YENEEA. Trimming shortened V by 7 bases and J by 7 bases, and 19 bases separated the two germline ends. CDR3 length equals 14 residues.